The following is a T cell receptor beta chain sequence with its context. Its cognate antigen has yet to be identified. The record has no base qualities; no much larger clone is one base away. The entry originates in a study of blood T cell repertoires in COVID-19 (dated by TCRdb to the early 2020s). Describing the broader study: Samples covering the acute and convalescent phases of COVID-19 were provided by collaborators in the United States, Italy and Spain. The prospective study material was composed of cDNA or gDNA derived from T cells, B-cell-depleted T cells, or PBMCs. Deeply sampled blood TCRbeta repertoires from subjects exposed to, actively infected with, or recovered from COVID-19 were included in the dataset. The repertoires were released in a freely available public database meant as a resource for research on the immune response to SARS-CoV-2. The samples were drawn from the first 160 participants of the ongoing ImmuneRACE study and from about 1,200 subjects provided by 6 global collaborators. Nearly every sample came with metadata listing a de-identified subject ID, COVID-19 status, age in years and sex. Where HLA class I and class II types were available, the types were taken from metadata supplied by the sample provider, not from assay-based typing. The paper's findings and limits, for the study overall: Clinical and demographic metadata were provided uncurated, with the amount varying by source and participant.

The immunoSEQ Assay, a bias-controlled multiplex PCR, was used to amplify TCRbeta CDR3 regions from genomic DNA. As for the authors' bioinformatics: The number of nucleated cells in each sample was estimated from the amplification of reference gene primers within the assay. Sequence reads were collapsed and filtered to measure the absolute abundance of every unique TCRbeta CDR3 rearrangement. For each sample, productive Simpson clonality was calculated by taking the square root of Simpson's diversity index across productive rearrangements. This immuneACCESS table, as held by TCRdb, lists in-frame sequences with V and J called but not all clones. Of the missing ones, under half trace to an unresolved V gene in checked studies; the others have no known cause. That table gives V, J and clone size, and the DNA gave D and trimming. This sample comprises approximately 470,000 clones, about 90% of them detected only once. The biggest ten clones account for 0.7% of the sample.

In the prospective study, participants were about 18 to 89 years old, resided in approximately 25 geographic areas of the United States, and were enrolled through a virtual design. In the prospective study, cohorts were assigned on the basis of participant-reported clinical history obtained from a screening survey and a study questionnaire. Recovered participants in ImmuneRACE Cohort 3 were defined by two consecutive negative NP/OP PCR tests, clearance by a healthcare professional, or resolution of symptoms. In the prospective study, whole blood, serum and a nasopharyngeal or oropharyngeal swab were collected from each participant by mobile phlebotomists. Additional blood draws and questionnaires over a 2-month period could optionally be provided by prospective study participants. Blood samples from the prospective study were shipped frozen or at room temperature prior to DNA extraction. Specimen: PBMCs or T cells enriched from blood (not recorded which). The receptor was isolated from a woman between 18 and 29 years old who had recovered from COVID-19.

DNA sequence: TGTGCCAGCCGAAGGAGGGATAATTCACCCCTCCACTTT. This yields the protein CASRRRDNSPLHF. The V and J segments used are TRBV6-1 and TRBJ1-6, with the D gene uncertain. CDR1 is given as MNHNS and CDR2 as SASEGT, both from the germline V gene. The germline ends are 10 bases apart after V is trimmed by 8 bases and J by 5 bases. Including the terminal cysteine and phenylalanine, the CDR3 comprises 13 residues. The CDR3 DNA has 39 bases and is translated from base 1.